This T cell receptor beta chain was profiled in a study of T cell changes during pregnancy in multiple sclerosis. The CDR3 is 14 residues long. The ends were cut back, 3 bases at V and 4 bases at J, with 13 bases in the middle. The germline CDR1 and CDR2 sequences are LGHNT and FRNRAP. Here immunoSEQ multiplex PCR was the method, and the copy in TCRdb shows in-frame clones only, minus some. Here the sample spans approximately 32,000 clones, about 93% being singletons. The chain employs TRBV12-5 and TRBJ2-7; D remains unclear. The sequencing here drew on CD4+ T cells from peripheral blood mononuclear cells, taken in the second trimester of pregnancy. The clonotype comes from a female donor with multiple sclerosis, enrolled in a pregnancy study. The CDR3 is CASGFEAAKYEQYF. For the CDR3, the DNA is TGTGCTAGTGGTTTTGAGGCAGCTAAGTACGAGCAGTACTTC.